The clone carrying this TCR beta chain has a handful of counts. Its antigen is unidentified. A read error may account for a junction end that differs from germline. Stable hyperthyroidism denotes an absence of ophthalmopathy throughout 18 months of follow-up. The study recruited hyperthyroidism patients aged 18 to 65 who were newly diagnosed, under 2 months' duration. No donor had other autoimmune disease, uncontrolled infection, pregnancy or lactation. This entry belongs to a study of Graves' ophthalmopathy and Graves' hyperthyroidism. The study, taken as a whole, reports: Blood repertoires reportedly contained most expanded thyroid clonotypes above 0.001 frequency.

TCR beta CDR3 regions were amplified from RNA transcripts. HTBI primers were employed in first-round RT-PCR, then a second-round multiplex PCR followed. One entry per CDR3 protein, called by TCRdb with MiXCR from the multiplex PCR reads. The sample shows a few hundred thousand distinct CDR3 sequences, about 15% of them seen only once. CDR1 and CDR2 from the germline V gene are MDHEN and SYDVKM. The CDR3 covers 15 residues. The sequence came from an adult woman with stable Graves' hyperthyroidism. The sample was peripheral blood. The chain has TRBV28 and TRBJ2-4; possibly TRBD1 for D (7 bases). CDR3 sequence: CASSSLRGAKNIKYF. The DNA of the CDR3 is TGTGCCAGCAGTTCACTCAGGGGGGCCAAAAACATTAAGTACTTC.